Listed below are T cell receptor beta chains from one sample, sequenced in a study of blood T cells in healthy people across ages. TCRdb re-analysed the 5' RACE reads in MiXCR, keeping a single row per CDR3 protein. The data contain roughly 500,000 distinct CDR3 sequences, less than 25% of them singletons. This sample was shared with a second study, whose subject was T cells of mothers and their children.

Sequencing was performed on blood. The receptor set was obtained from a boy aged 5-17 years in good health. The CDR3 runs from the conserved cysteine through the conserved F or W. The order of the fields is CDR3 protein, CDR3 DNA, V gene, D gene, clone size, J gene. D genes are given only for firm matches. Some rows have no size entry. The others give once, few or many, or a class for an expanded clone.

CDR3 protein: CASSSHRGEQEYEQYF
CDR3 DNA: TGTGCCAGCAGCTCACACAGGGGGGAGCAAGAATACGAGCAGTACTTC
V gene: TRBV7-9
D gene: TRBD1
clone size: .
J gene: TRBJ2-7

CDR3 protein: CASSNRDRYGYTF
CDR3 DNA: TGTGCCAGCAGTAACCGGGACAGATATGGCTACACCTTC
V gene: TRBV6-6
D gene: TRBD1
clone size: .
J gene: TRBJ1-2

CDR3 protein: CASSFGTDGGNEQFF
CDR3 DNA: TGTGCCAGCAGTTTCGGGACCGACGGAGGCAATGAGCAGTTCTTC
V gene: TRBV12-3/TRBV12-4
D gene: .
clone size: .
J gene: TRBJ2-1

CDR3 protein: CSVETEDTQYF
CDR3 DNA: TGCAGCGTTGAGACGGAAGATACGCAGTATTTT
V gene: TRBV29-1
D gene: .
clone size: .
J gene: TRBJ2-3

CDR3 protein: CASSWGAADYEQYF
CDR3 DNA: TGTGCCAGCAGCTGGGGTGCTGCCGACTACGAGCAGTACTTC
V gene: TRBV5-6
D gene: .
clone size: few
J gene: TRBJ2-7

CDR3 protein: CASSPNSGRGDEQFF
CDR3 DNA: TGCGCCAGCAGCCCAAATAGCGGGAGGGGAGATGAGCAGTTCTTC
V gene: TRBV5-1
D gene: TRBD2
clone size: few
J gene: TRBJ2-1

CDR3 protein: CASSAPGLAGANTGELFF
CDR3 DNA: TGTGCCAGCAGCGCGCCGGGACTAGCGGGGGCGAACACCGGGGAGCTGTTTTTT
V gene: TRBV9
D gene: TRBD2
clone size: few
J gene: TRBJ2-2

CDR3 protein: CASSQTPSTSGGYNERFF
CDR3 DNA: TGCGCCAGCAGCCAAACCCCTTCGACTAGCGGGGGGTACAATGAGCGGTTCTTC
V gene: TRBV4-3
D gene: TRBD2
clone size: .
J gene: TRBJ2-1

CDR3 protein: CASSFDPVGRETQYF
CDR3 DNA: TGTGCCAGCAGCTTCGACCCTGTGGGAAGGGAGACCCAGTACTTC
V gene: TRBV7-6
D gene: .
clone size: many
J gene: TRBJ2-5

CDR3 protein: CASSESTHTEAFF
CDR3 DNA: TGTGCCAGCAGTGAATCCACTCACACTGAAGCTTTCTTT
V gene: TRBV25-1
D gene: .
clone size: .
J gene: TRBJ1-1

CDR3 protein: CASSLVSPNSYEQYF
CDR3 DNA: TGTGCCAGCAGCTTAGTCAGCCCCAACTCCTACGAGCAGTACTTC
V gene: TRBV7-8
D gene: .
clone size: .
J gene: TRBJ2-7

CDR3 protein: CASSGGDSLLNTEAFF
CDR3 DNA: TGTGCCAGCAGTGGGGGGGACAGCCTACTTAACACTGAAGCTTTCTTT
V gene: TRBV6-1
D gene: TRBD1
clone size: few
J gene: TRBJ1-1

CDR3 protein: CASSPGGTAVEGYTF
CDR3 DNA: TGTGCCAGCAGCCCGGGAGGTACCGCGGTTGAGGGCTACACCTTC
V gene: TRBV12-3/TRBV12-4
D gene: .
clone size: .
J gene: TRBJ1-2

CDR3 protein: CASSFLGEGKETQYF
CDR3 DNA: TGTGCCAGCAGCTTCCTGGGGGAGGGGAAAGAGACCCAGTACTTC
V gene: TRBV5-6
D gene: TRBD2
clone size: .
J gene: TRBJ2-5

CDR3 protein: CAIRTVNTEAFF
CDR3 DNA: TGTGCCATCAGGACAGTGAACACTGAAGCTTTCTTT
V gene: TRBV10-3
D gene: .
clone size: few
J gene: TRBJ1-1

CDR3 protein: CASSQLGSSGRFGQYF
CDR3 DNA: TGCGCCAGCAGCCAATTAGGTTCCAGCGGGAGGTTTGGGCAGTACTTC
V gene: TRBV4-1
D gene: TRBD2
clone size: .
J gene: TRBJ2-7

CDR3 protein: CASSFGRVLLSYGYTF
CDR3 DNA: TGTGCCAGCAGTTTTGGTCGGGTACTCCTTTCCTATGGCTACACCTTC
V gene: TRBV28
D gene: .
clone size: .
J gene: TRBJ1-2

CDR3 protein: CAWSGLRDSQETQYF
CDR3 DNA: TGTGCCTGGAGTGGCCTGAGGGACAGCCAAGAGACCCAGTACTTC
V gene: TRBV30
D gene: TRBD1
clone size: .
J gene: TRBJ2-5

CDR3 protein: CASSQALQGFGTDTQYF
CDR3 DNA: TGTGCCAGCAGCCAAGCCCTACAGGGGTTTGGCACAGATACGCAGTATTTT
V gene: TRBV3-1
D gene: TRBD1
clone size: few
J gene: TRBJ2-3

CDR3 protein: CASSYGAGHNQPQHF
CDR3 DNA: TGTGCCAGCAGTTACGGGGCAGGACACAACCAGCCCCAGCATTTT
V gene: TRBV6-5
D gene: .
clone size: once
J gene: TRBJ1-5

CDR3 protein: CASSQDPNAHPFRSGANVLTF
CDR3 DNA: TGTGCCAGCAGCCAAGATCCTAATGCGCATCCTTTCCGCTCTGGGGCCAACGTCCTGACTTTC
V gene: TRBV14
D gene: .
clone size: .
J gene: TRBJ2-6

CDR3 protein: CASMTGLGNEQFF
CDR3 DNA: TGCGCCAGCATGACGGGACTAGGCAATGAGCAGTTCTTC
V gene: TRBV5-1
D gene: TRBD2
clone size: .
J gene: TRBJ2-1

CDR3 protein: CASSQVLREGPTGTQYF
CDR3 DNA: TGTGCCAGCAGCCAAGTTTTACGGGAGGGCCCTACCGGTACGCAGTATTTT
V gene: TRBV4-2
D gene: TRBD2
clone size: .
J gene: TRBJ2-3

CDR3 protein: CASSGGQGNSYEQYF
CDR3 DNA: TGTGCCAGCAGCGGCGGACAGGGGAACTCCTACGAGCAGTACTTC
V gene: TRBV7-9
D gene: TRBD1
clone size: .
J gene: TRBJ2-7

CDR3 protein: CASSVAGGANYEQYF
CDR3 DNA: TGTGCCAGCAGCGTAGCTGGGGGGGCGAACTACGAGCAGTACTTC
V gene: TRBV9
D gene: .
clone size: .
J gene: TRBJ2-7

CDR3 protein: CASSLGGIGLVTDTQYF
CDR3 DNA: TGTGCCAGCAGTTTGGGAGGTATTGGGCTAGTAACAGATACGCAGTATTTT
V gene: TRBV6-2/TRBV6-3
D gene: .
clone size: .
J gene: TRBJ2-3

CDR3 protein: CASSLGFWVPRDSYNEQFF
CDR3 DNA: TGCGCCAGCAGCTTGGGGTTTTGGGTCCCGCGGGACTCCTACAATGAGCAGTTCTTC
V gene: TRBV5-1
D gene: .
clone size: few
J gene: TRBJ2-1

CDR3 protein: CASSIQANYGYTF
CDR3 DNA: TGTGCCAGCAGTATCCAGGCTAACTATGGCTACACCTTC
V gene: TRBV27
D gene: .
clone size: .
J gene: TRBJ1-2

CDR3 protein: CASSLGREGLRQETQYF
CDR3 DNA: TGTGCCAGCAGCTTAGGGAGGGAGGGACTAAGACAAGAGACCCAGTACTTC
V gene: TRBV5-5
D gene: TRBD2
clone size: .
J gene: TRBJ2-5

CDR3 protein: CASSLTEDGYTF
CDR3 DNA: TGTGCCAGCAGCCTCACGGAGGATGGCTACACCTTC
V gene: TRBV7-9
D gene: .
clone size: .
J gene: TRBJ1-2

CDR3 protein: CATSREGRNNSPLHF
CDR3 DNA: TGTGCCACCAGCAGAGAGGGCAGGAATAATTCACCCCTCCACTTT
V gene: TRBV15
D gene: .
clone size: .
J gene: TRBJ1-6

CDR3 protein: CSAKGVTGELFF
CDR3 DNA: TGCAGTGCAAAAGGTGTCACCGGGGAGCTGTTTTTT
V gene: TRBV20-1
D gene: .
clone size: .
J gene: TRBJ2-2

CDR3 protein: CSAKTGNQPQHF
CDR3 DNA: TGCAGTGCTAAGACAGGGAATCAGCCCCAGCATTTT
V gene: TRBV20-1
D gene: TRBD1
clone size: .
J gene: TRBJ1-5

CDR3 protein: CASRPGAVTYNEQFF
CDR3 DNA: TGTGCCAGCAGGCCGGGGGCAGTGACCTACAATGAGCAGTTCTTC
V gene: TRBV6-1
D gene: .
clone size: .
J gene: TRBJ2-1

CDR3 protein: CASTGWGGNYGYTF
CDR3 DNA: TGTGCCAGCACCGGGTGGGGCGGAAACTATGGCTACACCTTC
V gene: TRBV6-5
D gene: .
clone size: .
J gene: TRBJ1-2

CDR3 protein: CATSRDRENTEAFF
CDR3 DNA: TGTGCCACCAGCAGAGATAGGGAAAACACTGAAGCTTTCTTT
V gene: TRBV15
D gene: .
clone size: .
J gene: TRBJ1-1

CDR3 protein: CASSRGTGGNTGELFF
CDR3 DNA: TGCGCCAGCAGCCGCGGAACAGGGGGAAACACCGGGGAGCTGTTTTTT
V gene: TRBV4-3
D gene: TRBD1
clone size: .
J gene: TRBJ2-2

CDR3 protein: CASSQAPGGIGYEQYF
CDR3 DNA: TGCGCCAGCAGCCAAGCCCCAGGTGGAATCGGGTACGAGCAGTACTTC
V gene: TRBV4-1
D gene: .
clone size: many
J gene: TRBJ2-7

CDR3 protein: CATSRVNNEQFF
CDR3 DNA: TGTGCCACCAGCAGAGTAAACAATGAGCAGTTCTTC
V gene: TRBV15
D gene: .
clone size: .
J gene: TRBJ2-1

CDR3 protein: CASSNWGSYLEVNQPQHF
CDR3 DNA: TGTGCCAGCAGCAACTGGGGCAGCTACCTGGAGGTAAATCAGCCCCAGCATTTT
V gene: TRBV21-1
D gene: .
clone size: .
J gene: TRBJ1-5

CDR3 protein: CATSVASRTDTQYF
CDR3 DNA: TGTGCCACCTCGGTGGCTAGTCGCACAGATACGCAGTATTTT
V gene: TRBV6-5
D gene: .
clone size: .
J gene: TRBJ2-3

CDR3 protein: CAISWRLAGSTDTQYF
CDR3 DNA: TGTGCCATCAGCTGGAGACTAGCGGGGAGCACAGATACGCAGTATTTT
V gene: TRBV10-3
D gene: TRBD2
clone size: .
J gene: TRBJ2-3

CDR3 protein: CASSLNAGTTYEQYF
CDR3 DNA: TGTGCCAGCAGCTTAAACGCCGGGACAACCTACGAGCAGTACTTC
V gene: TRBV7-3
D gene: .
clone size: .
J gene: TRBJ2-7

CDR3 protein: CASSKGLMRSTDTQYF
CDR3 DNA: TGTGCCAGCAGCAAGGGACTCATGCGAAGCACAGATACGCAGTATTTT
V gene: TRBV21-1
D gene: .
clone size: few
J gene: TRBJ2-3